These 13 T cell receptor beta chains were all obtained from the same sample, sequenced in a study of shared clonotypes between healthy human individuals. TCRdb's copy holds only in-frame clones and misses some; the assay was immunoSEQ multiplex PCR. The repertoire consists of about 2 million clones, with 85% to 95% occurring once and the leading ten covering 0.13%. The sequenced material came from naive CD4+ T cells sorted from blood. Noted subset: CD45RA+ positively selected. The source is a man in his late teens or twenties in good health.

The chain employs TRBV7-3 and TRBJ2-2, with 7 bases aligning to TRBD1. Germline V gives CDR1 SGHTA, CDR2 FQGTGA. J lost 0 bases, V lost 3 bases, and 1 base had no gene match. The CDR3 consists of 15 residues. The CDR3 coding sequence is TGTGCCAGCAGCTTCCAGGGGGCGAACACCGGGGAGCTGTTTTTT. Protein: CASSFQGANTGELFF.

The J gene is TRBJ1-2, the V gene TRBV6-1; 7 nucleotides match TRBD1. The junction had 10 bases not matched to a gene; V was cut back by 6 bases and J by 0 bases. CDR3 length: 16 amino acids. Per the germline V gene, CDR1 is MNHNS and CDR2 is SASEGT. CDR3 DNA: TGTGCCAGCAGAGAACTGGGGGACAGAGCTAACTATGGCTACACCTTC. Protein product: CASRELGDRANYGYTF.

The chain links TRBV2 to TRBJ2-7, with 9 positions matching TRBD2. CDR3 length equals 14 residues. The V and J ends lost 2 bases and 7 bases, in that order; junction bases with no gene match: 6. Germline V gene data show CDR1 as SNHLY and CDR2 as FYNNEI. CDR3 sequence reads: CASSEIAGEQEQYF. The CDR3 DNA reads as TGTGCCAGCAGTGAAATAGCGGGAGAACAAGAGCAGTACTTC.

The chain recombines TRBV18 with TRBJ2-7; D tentatively fits TRBD1 or TRBD2 (6 bases each). The V end lost 2 bases, the J end lost 1 base, and 12 bases lay between the germline ends. The CDR3 extends over 15 amino acids. The V gene's germline CDR1 is KGHSH and CDR2 LQKENI. The CDR3 bases are TGTGCCAGCTCACCAACGCAGGGGAGGTCCTACGAGCAGTACTTC. The encoded protein is CASSPTQGRSYEQYF.

This rearrangement joins TRBV6-5 to TRBJ1-2; tentatively, D is TRBD1 (6 bases). The CDR3 runs 14 residues. Trimming shortened V by 2 bases and J by 3 bases, and 10 bases separated the two germline ends. Germline V gene lookup returns CDR1 MNHEY and CDR2 SVGAGI. The CDR3 spells CASSYQGPDYGYTF. The CDR3 nucleotides are TGTGCCAGCAGTTACCAGGGGCCAGACTATGGCTACACCTTC.

The CDR3 nucleotides are TGCGCCAGCAGCCAAGGGCAGCTAGCGGGAGAGACCCAGTACTTC. Its protein product is CASSQGQLAGETQYF. The chain links TRBV4-1 to TRBJ2-5; 8 nucleotides line up with TRBD2. The CDR3 has 15 residues. Germline lookup yields CDR1 MGHRA and CDR2 YSYEKL. V dropped 1 base and J dropped 4; count of bases not matched to a gene: 5.

V and J are TRBV18 and TRBJ2-3; D not resolved. Per germline, CDR1 KGHSH and CDR2 LQKENI. This CDR3 contains 17 residues. V was cut by 1 base and J by 0 bases, with 14 bases left in between. The CDR3, as DNA: TGTGCCAGCTCACCACTGGCCTCTCCCCCTAGCACAGATACGCAGTATTTT. It encodes CASSPLASPPSTDTQYF.

The chain links TRBV6-5 to TRBJ1-2; D uncertain. This CDR3 spans 13 amino acids. V gave up 6 bases and J gave up 2 bases, with 10 bases separating them. Germline CDR1 and CDR2: MNHEY and SVGAGI. CDR3 bases: TGTGCCAGCAGCCTGGATTGGAACTATGGCTACACCTTC. It codes for CASSLDWNYGYTF.

This sequence joins TRBV30 and TRBJ1-6; D is unresolved. The V gene's germline CDR1 is GTSNPN and CDR2 SVGIG (reference sequence). The CDR3 is 17 residues long. Trimming stripped 2 bases from V and 5 bases from J, with 19 bases between. As DNA, the CDR3 is TGTGCCTGGAGTCTTTACCCTTTAGGGAATAATAATTCACCCCTCCACTTT. Its translation is CAWSLYPLGNNNSPLHF.

The chain combines TRBV18 with TRBJ2-7; tentatively, D is TRBD2 (5 bases). The CDR3 spans 12 residues. Trimming removed 2 bases from V and 5 bases from J, with 7 bases in between. Germline lookup yields CDR1 KGHSH and CDR2 LQKENI. The chain's CDR3 is CASSPGSHEQYF. The CDR3 DNA reads TGTGCCAGCTCACCAGGGAGCCACGAGCAGTACTTC.

The chain uses TRBV6-5 and TRBJ1-1, with 7 bases matching TRBD1. The CDR3 length is 14 residues. V shed 2 bases and J 5 bases; nucleotides not matched to a gene: 5. Germline V gene data show CDR1 as MNHEY and CDR2 as SVGAGI. CDR3 region: CASSYRGQVTEAFF. The CDR3 DNA reads as TGTGCCAGCAGTTACCGTGGACAGGTGACTGAAGCTTTCTTT.

This clone came up once. This sequence may be a read error, since a much larger clone differs from it by one base. The rearrangement joins TRBV20-1 to TRBJ1-1; D is ambiguous. The CDR3 runs 11 residues. The V gene's germline CDR1 is DFQATT and CDR2 SNEGSKA (reference sequence). The CDR3 region is CSAKGPFETFF. DNA for the CDR3: TGCAGTGCTAAAGGACCCTTTGAAACTTTCTTT.

The V call is TRBV11-2, the J call TRBJ1-2, with a weak D call TRBD1 (6 bases). The ends were cut back, 0 bases at V and 5 bases at J, with 13 bases in the middle. CDR3 length equals 15 residues. Germline CDR1 SGHAT, CDR2 FQNNGV. CDR3 DNA: TGTGCCAGCAGCTTAGACACCGGGACACCTTATGGCTACACCTTC. Translation gives CASSLDTGTPYGYTF. Full variable domain (outside the CDR3, taken from reference TRBV11-2 and TRBJ1-2): EAGVAQSPRYKIIEKRQSVAFWCNPISGHATLYWYQQILGQGPKLLIQFQNNGVVDDSQLPKDRFSAERLKGVDSTLKIQPAKLEDSAVYLCASSLDTGTPYGYTFGSGTRLTVV.